Below, one T cell receptor beta chain is given with its context. Its matching antigen is unknown. Trimming removed 1 base from V and 0 bases from J; junction bases left unmatched: 10. This CDR3 spans 19 amino acids. Germline CDR1 and CDR2: SGHTA and FQGTGA. The entry originates in a study of T cell responses to AZD1222 COVID-19 vaccine. Study-wide context: Second-dose intervals of approximately 4 or approximately 12 weeks were pooled. Regarding the study as a whole: Spike-specific TCR breadth and depth both grew after two AZD1222 doses. The donor cohort was predominantly white British with a female majority, and clonal diversity may have been underestimated.

Sequencing was performed with immunoSEQ multiplex PCR; in TCRdb, only in-frame clones are kept and a portion is missing. The sample has about 120,000 clones, roughly 92% seen once. This chain joins TRBV7-3 and TRBJ2-3; 10 nucleotides align to TRBD2. Sequences were derived from peripheral blood, sampled on day 0 of AZD1222 vaccination. The origin of this receptor is an adult in good health. In DNA, the CDR3 is TGTGCCAGCAGCTTAAATAGCCTAGCGGGAGTTGGGAGCACAGATACGCAGTATTTT. Translation gives CASSLNSLAGVGSTDTQYF.